This entry is about one TCR beta chain. The germline V gene has CDR1 GTSNPN and CDR2 SVGIG (reference sequence). This CDR3 is built from 14 residues. V was cut by 0 bases and J by 0 bases, with 6 bases left in between. The data were produced by immunoSEQ multiplex PCR, yet TCRdb's version contains in-frame clones alone and is incomplete. The data hold more than 40,000 clones, with 90% observed a single time. This entry comes from a study of T cell changes during pregnancy in multiple sclerosis. The sequencing here drew on peripheral blood, taken in the first trimester of pregnancy. The rearrangement links TRBV30 to TRBJ1-3; D gene unclear. The sequence was collected from a female donor in good health, enrolled as a control in a pregnancy study. CDR3 residues: CAWSVAGSGNTIYF. CDR3 sequence (DNA): TGTGCCTGGAGTGTTGCAGGCTCTGGAAACACCATATATTTT.